The subject of this entry is one T cell receptor (beta chain). Its antigen specificity is not known. It has no much larger one-base neighbor in the sample; base qualities were not kept. Each donor gave one peripheral blood draw, roughly 120 mL on average, collected into heparinised tubes. Using a panel that included CD45RO, CCR7, CD25, CD127, CD95 and CD27, naive, central memory, regulatory and stem cell-like memory CD4+ T cells were sorted on a BD FACSAria II. Every sorted population had a purity above 95%. PBMCs were separated immediately by Lymphoprep density gradient centrifugation and were stained directly, without being cultured. Samples were stained and sorted in pairs, with one healthy donor and one patient per experiment, so that batch effects were minimized. All of the isolated RNA was reverse transcribed with the High Capacity cDNA Reverse Transcription Kit, so expressed TCRB transcripts were sequenced. Naive, central memory and regulatory T cell samples underwent deep immunoSEQ sequencing, averaging roughly 3.3 million total reads per sample. After sorted cells were lysed in RLT buffer, RNA was extracted with DNase-treated RNeasy Micro or Mini kits, with the choice depending on cell number. Each cell subset was processed on its own to prevent cross-contamination, while patient and healthy donor samples were processed together. Using the immunoSEQ multiplex PCR, TCRB sequences were amplified from cDNA into 87-bp fragments spanning the CDR3 region. Amplicons were sequenced on the Illumina HiSeq platform. Per the authors' processing: PCR bias was corrected computationally using synthetic template baselines, and reads within Hamming distance 2 were collapsed, with unmergeable singletons discarded. Reads were aligned against IMGT so that V, D and J genes, CDR3 length and insertions or deletions at six rearrangement sites could be assigned. Within each subset, clonotype counts were normalized to the number of sorted cells before true diversity and Gini coefficients were calculated with the tcR R package. The overlap coefficient, calculated on TCRB nucleotide sequences, was used to quantify repertoire sharing. Out-of-frame TCRB sequences from naive cells were analyzed to stand in for the pre-selection repertoire. TCRdb carries this immuneACCESS record with in-frame sequences only. Its versions omit some clonotypes, under half of them owing to an unresolved V gene in the studies checked, with the rest unexplained. That table is the source of V, J and clone size, and D and trimming were worked out from the DNA. In this sample the table shows a few hundred thousand clones, approximately 15% of which occur a single time. The top ten hold less than 0.04% of the sample.

These data belong to a study of beta chain features in type 1 diabetes (dated by TCRdb to 2016 to 2019). Broadly, across the study: No differences in mean age, gender distribution, total cell number or subset yield were found between patients and healthy donors. Naive and central memory subsets were obtained from all 28 donors, but regulatory and stem cell-like memory subsets were isolated from only 8 patients and roughly eight healthy donors. Across all samples, around 100 million sorted cells were examined, and cell number per subset correlated strongly with RNA yield. In the study, recently diagnosed type 1 diabetes patients and matched healthy donors were compared on the TCRB repertoires of their sorted circulating CD4+ T cell subsets.

Study-wide findings and limitations: At VDJ recombination sites, type 1 diabetes patients had fewer insertions and more deleted nucleotides, which implies abnormalities in thymic rearrangement. Because the HLA sub-analyses included only small numbers of individuals, any influence of HLA type on TCRB rearrangement was left unresolved. Because cDNA rather than genomic DNA was sequenced, highly expressing activated cells could have been over-represented, although no difference in activation and CD3 levels was found between groups. The naive, central memory and regulatory TCRB repertoires appeared to resemble one another more closely among patients than among healthy donors. PCR might favor shorter templates, but patient and control samples were amplified and corrected together, so any skew would affect both groups equally. In all four CD4+ subsets, TCRB CDR3 length was moderately but significantly shorter in type 1 diabetes patients.

CDR1 ENHRY and CDR2 SYGVKD were looked up in the germline V gene. For this chain, trimming is 7 bases at the V end and 4 bases at the J end, and the number of junction bases without a gene match is 10. Its CDR3 holds 16 amino acids, cysteine through phenylalanine. Only the CDR3 part of the read is kept: 48 bases, read in frame from the first base. The sequenced sample consisted of naive CD4+ T cells from blood. The cell subset or site label corresponds to: true naive CD4+ T cells. The sequence links TRBV10-3 to TRBJ2-5; TRBD2 aligns with 12 central bases. This sequence was found in a man under 40 in good health. The CDR3 reads as follows: CAIKVASGGAGETQYF. The nucleotide sequence reads TGTGCCATCAAGGTCGCTAGCGGGGGGGCTGGAGAGACCCAGTACTTC.